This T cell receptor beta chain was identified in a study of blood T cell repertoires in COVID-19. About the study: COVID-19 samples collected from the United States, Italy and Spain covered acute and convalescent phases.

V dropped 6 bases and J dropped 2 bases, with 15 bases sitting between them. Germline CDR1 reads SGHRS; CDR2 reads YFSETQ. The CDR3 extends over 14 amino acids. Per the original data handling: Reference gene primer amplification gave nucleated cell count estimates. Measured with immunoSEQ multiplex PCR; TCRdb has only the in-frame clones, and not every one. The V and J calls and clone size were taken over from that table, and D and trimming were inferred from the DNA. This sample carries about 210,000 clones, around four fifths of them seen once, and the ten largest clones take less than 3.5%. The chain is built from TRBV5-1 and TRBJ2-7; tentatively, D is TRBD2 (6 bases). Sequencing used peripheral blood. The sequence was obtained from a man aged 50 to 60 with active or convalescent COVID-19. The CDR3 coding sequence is TGCGCCAGCACCGCCGGGACTCCAACCTACGAGCAGTACTTC. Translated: CASTAGTPTYEQYF.